These 21 T cell receptor beta chains were all obtained from the same sample, sequenced in a study of preoperative IRX-2 immunotherapy in early breast cancer. Sample treatment: preoperative locoregional IRX-2 cytokine immunotherapy. TCRdb keeps only in-frame clones here, not all; method: immunoSEQ multiplex PCR. The data show 35,000 to 45,000 clones, approximately 85% seen once. This specimen was lymph node tissue, taken after IRX-2 immunotherapy. The receptors derive from a human donor with breast cancer.

The chain couples TRBV28 to TRBJ1-2, with D possibly being TRBD1 (5 bases). The CDR3 is 13 amino acids. V was trimmed by 2 bases and J by 7 bases, leaving 11 bases between them. Germline lookup yields CDR1 MDHEN and CDR2 SYDVKM. The CDR3: CASSLTGWAGYTF. The CDR3 bases are TGTGCCAGCAGTTTAACAGGATGGGCTGGCTACACCTTC.

The V call is TRBV10-2, the J call TRBJ1-5, with 9 positions matching TRBD1. Trimming cost V 4 bases and J 7 bases; bases outside gene matches: 8. The CDR3 totals 15 residues. Germline assignment: CDR1 WSHSY and CDR2 SAAADI. The CDR3 reads CASSGGTGMGQPQHF. For the CDR3, the DNA is TGCGCCAGCAGTGGGGGGACAGGGATGGGACAGCCCCAGCATTTT.

The rearrangement uses TRBV5-1 and TRBJ2-3; 8 bases fit TRBD1. Germline V gene sequence: CDR1 SGHRS, CDR2 YFSETQ. The CDR3 covers 15 residues. V lost 2 bases to trimming and J lost 2 bases; unmatched junction nucleotides: 4. The CDR3 DNA follows: TGCGCCAGCAGCTTTCAGGGGGCGCCCACAGATACGCAGTATTTT. This codes for CASSFQGAPTDTQYF. Variable domain in full (rest from reference TRBV5-1 and TRBJ2-3): KAGVTQTPRYLIKTRGQQVTLSCSPISGHRSVSWYQQTPGQGLQFLFEYFSETQRNKGNFPGRFSGRQFSNSRSEMNVSTLELGDSALYLCASSFQGAPTDTQYFGPGTRLTVL.

This sequence joins TRBV7-5 and TRBJ1-2; TRBD1, the D gene given by the table, was not confirmed from the DNA. TRBV7-5 is described as a pseudogene. The CDR3 length is 14 residues. CDR3 nucleotide sequence: TGTGCCAGCAGGGAAGGGGTTTCCAGCTATGGCTACACCTTC. It codes for CASREGVSSYGYTF.

The J gene is TRBJ1-2, the V gene TRBV11-3; D is unclear. CDR1 SGHNT and CDR2 YENEEA come from the germline V gene. V lost 3 bases and J lost 4, with 12 bases in between. This CDR3 has 14 residues. The CDR3 region is CASSLEGSIYGYTF. In DNA, the CDR3 is TGTGCCAGCAGCTTGGAGGGCAGCATCTATGGCTACACCTTC.

The chain recombines TRBV11-3 with TRBJ1-1; tentatively, D is TRBD1 (6 bases). The germline gives CDR1 SGHNT, CDR2 YENEEA. V lost 2 bases to trimming and J lost 4 bases, with 14 bases between them. The length of the CDR3 is 15 residues. The CDR3 nucleotides are TGTGCCAGCAGCTTACTAATAGGGGGAGCCACTGAAGCTTTCTTT. Translating it yields CASSLLIGGATEAFF.

As concerns this clone: Since one of the bases is ambiguous or unread, X appears in place of its residue. The chain links TRBV6-8 to TRBJ1-5; TRBD1 matches 8 bases. Germline CDR1 reads MNHGY; CDR2 reads SAAAGT. CDR3 size: 14 residues. With V trimmed by 6 bases and J by 6 bases, 7 bases remained unmatched. The CDR3 DNA sequence: TGTGCCAGCAGYTACGACAGGGGAGGTCAGCCCCAGCATTTT. Encoded protein: CASXYDRGGQPQHF. The entire CDR3 reads CASSYDRGGQPQHF.

The gene calls are TRBV19 and TRBJ1-5; D not resolved. This CDR3 spans 15 amino acids. V dropped 0 bases and J dropped 4 bases, with 10 bases sitting between them. Germline CDR1 reads LNHDA; CDR2 reads SQIVND (reference sequence). In DNA, the CDR3 is TGTGCCAGTAGTATAGATTCCGAACCTAATCAGCCCCAGCATTTT. Translation: CASSIDSEPNQPQHF.

The chain has TRBV15 and TRBJ2-1, with D uncertain. Germline V gene data show CDR1 as LNHNV and CDR2 as YYDKDF (reference sequence). Trimming shortened V by 0 bases and J by 4 bases, and 10 bases separated the two germline ends. This CDR3 is built from 15 residues. CDR3: CATSRDVGNYNEQFF. DNA for the CDR3: TGTGCCACCAGCAGAGATGTAGGGAATTACAATGAGCAGTTCTTC.

This chain joins TRBV14 and TRBJ2-1, with 7 positions matching TRBD2. J lost 9 bases, V lost 1 base, and 3 bases had no gene match. Germline V gives CDR1 SGHDN, CDR2 FVKESK. This CDR3 comprises 13 residues. CDR3 protein: CASSQVGGGEQFF. The CDR3 region has the DNA TGTGCCAGCAGCCAAGTAGGCGGGGGTGAGCAGTTCTTC. The full variable domain, rest sourced from reference TRBV14 and TRBJ2-1, is EAGVTQFPSHSVIEKGQTVTLRCDPISGHDNLYWYRRVMGKEIKFLLHFVKESKQDESGMPNNRFLAERTGGTYSTLKVQPAELEDSGVYFCASSQVGGGEQFFGPGTRLTVL.

The chain combines TRBV23-1 with TRBJ2-7; D is unresolved. TRBV23-1 is known as an ORF, though its function is uncertain. With 6 bases removed from V and 7 bases from J, the gap between germline ends came to 16 bases. The CDR3 consists of 13 residues. The CDR3 protein is CASSWQQPMEQYF. The CDR3 coding sequence is TGCGCCAGCAGCTGGCAGCAACCAATGGAGCAGTACTTC.

This chain uses TRBV7-8 with TRBJ1-1; the D gene is possibly TRBD1 (5 bases). Germline V lookup: CDR1 SGHVS, CDR2 FQNEAQ. Trimming shortened V by 5 bases and J by 4 bases, and 11 bases separated the two germline ends. This CDR3 spans 13 amino acids. The CDR3: CASSIPGRTEAFF. The CDR3 bases are TGTGCCAGCAGCATTCCGGGACGCACTGAAGCTTTCTTT.

The chain recombines TRBV7-2 with TRBJ2-5, with a possible D match to TRBD2 (6 bases). The V gene's germline CDR1 is SGHTA and CDR2 FQGNSA. The CDR3 has 13 amino acids. In DNA, the CDR3 is TGTGCTAGCTCGGGCGGGGCTCAAGAGACCCAGTACTTC. This sequence encodes CASSGGAQETQYF.

The CDR3 region has the DNA TGTGCCAGCAGCGCCCCGGGACAGGGGATGAACACTGAAGCTTTCTTT. It encodes CASSAPGQGMNTEAFF. The chain has TRBV7-1 and TRBJ1-1; 10 nucleotides align to TRBD1. TRBV7-1 has ORF status, its function being uncertain. The CDR3 consists of 16 residues. The junction had 6 bases not matched to a gene; V was cut back by 5 bases and J by 0 bases.

This clone was found a few times. This sequence joins TRBV19 and TRBJ2-7; 10 bases agree with TRBD1. The CDR3 spans 13 residues. Per germline, CDR1 LNHDA and CDR2 SQIVND (reference sequence). Trimming cost V 8 bases and J 2 bases; bases outside gene matches: 3. The CDR3 nucleotides read TGTGCCAGTTCCGGGACAGGGGCCTACGAGCAGTACTTC. Translated, it gives CASSGTGAYEQYF.

The V and J genes are TRBV4-1 and TRBJ1-6; the D is unclear. CDR1 and CDR2 from the germline V gene are MGHRA and YSYEKL. V was clipped by 1 base and J by 3 bases, with 7 bases between them. This CDR3 comprises 15 residues. The CDR3 sequence: CASSQGTDYNSPLHF. CDR3 DNA sequence: TGCGCCAGCAGCCAAGGCACAGACTATAATTCACCCCTCCACTTT.

The rearrangement joins TRBV12-5 to TRBJ1-6, with 8 bases that match TRBD1. The V gene's germline CDR1 is LGHNT and CDR2 FRNRAP. The CDR3 totals 15 residues. The CDR3 spells CATKQGDSYNSPLHF. Here the CDR3 DNA reads TGTGCCACCAAACAGGGGGACAGCTATAATTCACCCCTCCACTTT.

The rearrangement uses TRBV7-8 and TRBJ1-6; D uncertain. The CDR3 contains 13 residues. CDR1 is SGHVS, CDR2 FQNEAQ, per germline. The germline V and J ends were trimmed by 5 bases and 12 bases, with 14 bases remaining between them. The chain's CDR3 is CASSVRGSKPLHF. CDR3 sequence (DNA): TGTGCCAGCAGCGTTAGAGGGTCCAAACCCCTCCACTTT.

The chain links TRBV28 to TRBJ1-5, with 8 nucleotides matching TRBD1. The ends lost 8 bases at V and 4 bases at J; junction bases unmatched: 7. The CDR3 sequence is 14 residues long. Germline loops: CDR1 MDHEN, CDR2 SYDVKM. The CDR3 DNA reads as TGTGCCAGCGTTGAGACAGGGGTAAATCAGCCCCAGCATTTT. Protein sequence: CASVETGVNQPQHF.

V usage is TRBV5-1 and J usage is TRBJ2-3; D possibly uses TRBD1 or TRBD2 (5 bases each). CDR3 length: 15 amino acids. Germline CDR1 and CDR2: SGHRS and YFSETQ. Trimming took off 0 bases at V and 0 bases at J, with 8 bases between the two ends. Written as DNA, the CDR3 is TGCGCCAGCAGCTTGGGAGGGGCTAGCACAGATACGCAGTATTTT. This gives the protein CASSLGGASTDTQYF. Supplemented by reference TRBV5-1 and TRBJ2-3, the full variable domain reads KAGVTQTPRYLIKTRGQQVTLSCSPISGHRSVSWYQQTPGQGLQFLFEYFSETQRNKGNFPGRFSGRQFSNSRSEMNVSTLELGDSALYLCASSLGGASTDTQYFGPGTRLTVL.

The CDR3 DNA reads TGCAGCGTTGAAGATCCCCGACAGGGGACGCAGTATTTT. This sequence encodes CSVEDPRQGTQYF. The V gene is TRBV29-1, the J gene TRBJ2-3; 8 nucleotides agree with TRBD1. Germline CDR1 reads SQVTM; CDR2 reads ANQGSEA. CDR3 size: 13 residues. V shed 0 bases and J 9 bases; nucleotides not matched to a gene: 5.